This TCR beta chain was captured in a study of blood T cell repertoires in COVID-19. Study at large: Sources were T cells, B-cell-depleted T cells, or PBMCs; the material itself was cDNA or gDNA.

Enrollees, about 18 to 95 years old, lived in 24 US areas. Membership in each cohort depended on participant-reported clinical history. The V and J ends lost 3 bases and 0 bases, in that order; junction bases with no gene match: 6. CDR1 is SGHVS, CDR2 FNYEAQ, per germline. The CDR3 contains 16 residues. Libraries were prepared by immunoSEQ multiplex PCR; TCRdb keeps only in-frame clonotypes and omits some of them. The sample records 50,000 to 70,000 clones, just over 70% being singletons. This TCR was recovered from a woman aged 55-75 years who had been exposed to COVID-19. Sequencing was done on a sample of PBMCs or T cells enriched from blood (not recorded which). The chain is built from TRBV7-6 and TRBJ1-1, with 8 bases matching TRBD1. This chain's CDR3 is CASSFLLDRVNTEAFF. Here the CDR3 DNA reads TGTGCCAGCAGCTTCCTCCTGGACAGGGTGAACACTGAAGCTTTCTTT.